This T cell receptor (beta chain) was obtained from a study of T cells after yellow fever vaccination. Study-level information: For low cell numbers, libraries were made with SMART-Seq v4 Ultra Low Input. General study findings and limits: Most clones from primary vaccination resurfaced after the booster (around 97% CD4, around 91% CD8). Repertoires obtained by FACS sorting could include abundant clonotypes that entered as contaminants from the bulk population.

CDR1 and CDR2 (germline): LNHDA, SQIVND (reference sequence). Trimming took 5 bases from V and 8 from J; bases not matched to a gene: 11. The CDR3 is made up of 15 amino acids. Worth noting for this clonotype: The antigen is not known.

The authors made TCR cDNA by 5'RACE template switching, adding a universal primer site and UMIs. Each CDR3 protein is one row after TCRdb ran MiXCR on the 5' RACE reads. Among approximately 550,000 distinct CDR3 sequences listed, 15% to 20% were seen once. Sequencing used PBMCs, obtained 15 days after the yellow fever booster vaccination. The clonotype comes from a young man who received the YFV17D yellow fever vaccine. The chain employs TRBV19 and TRBJ2-1; 8 bases match TRBD1. The CDR3 loop reads CASSSMGQGADEQFF. The CDR3 bases are TGTGCCAGTAGTTCAATGGGGCAGGGGGCGGATGAGCAGTTCTTC.